This entry lists 3 T cell receptor beta chains sequenced from one sample in a study of OX40 agonist ivuxolimab in advanced cancers. Data came from immunoSEQ multiplex PCR; TCRdb stores just in-frame clones and leaves some out. The data contain around 100,000 clones, 89% of them seen just once; the ten biggest clones take up 0.15% to 0.2%. The sample was CD4+ or CD8+ T cells sorted from blood, taken in a trial of the OX40 agonist ivuxolimab. All receptors derive from an adult with an advanced solid tumor such as melanoma, head and neck, liver or kidney cancer.

The rearrangement uses TRBV19 and TRBJ1-1; D gene ambiguous. There are 13 residues in the CDR3. CDR1 is LNHDA, CDR2 SQIVND, per germline (reference sequence). The V end was cut by 6 bases, the J end by 4 bases, with 12 bases between. This CDR3 reads CASRFMGSTEAFF. The DNA for the CDR3 is TGTGCCAGTAGGTTCATGGGGAGCACTGAAGCTTTCTTT.

This chain joins TRBV6-5 and TRBJ1-2; D is perhaps TRBD1 (5 bases). Germline V gene data show CDR1 as MNHEY and CDR2 as SVGAGI. CDR3 length: 14 amino acids. The V end lost 7 bases, the J end lost 3 bases, and 15 bases lay between the germline ends. CDR3 sequence reads: CASKDTGTDYGYTF. CDR3 sequence (DNA): TGTGCCAGCAAGGATACCGGGACGGACTATGGCTACACCTTC.

The chain recombines TRBV28 with TRBJ2-7; no firm D call. Deletions cut 4 bases from V and 6 bases from J, with 13 bases between. The length of the CDR3 is 13 residues. The germline V gene encodes CDR1 MDHEN and CDR2 SYDVKM. The CDR3 region has the DNA TGTGCCAGCAGTTCGTGGGGTACGTCCGAGCAGTACTTC. This encodes CASSSWGTSEQYF.